Below are 26 T cell receptor beta chains sequenced from a single sample in a study of blood T cell repertoires in COVID-19. Using immunoSEQ multiplex PCR, the repertoire was profiled, and TCRdb retains in-frame clones only, with some absent. The table has over 200,000 clones, around 83% seen once; the top ten hold approximately 5.3%. The sequencing input was peripheral blood. Every receptor here comes from an elderly man with acute or convalescent COVID-19.

J is TRBJ1-3 and V is TRBV19, with TRBD1 identical over 12 bases. Germline V lookup: CDR1 LNHDA, CDR2 SQIVND (reference sequence). This CDR3 comprises 16 residues. Trimming took 5 bases from V and 7 from J; bases not matched to a gene: 9. CDR3 in amino acids: CASSLGQGAKANTIYF. Written as DNA, the CDR3 is TGTGCCAGTAGTCTGGGACAGGGGGCAAAGGCGAACACCATATATTTT.

The gene calls are TRBV11-2 and TRBJ2-1; 7 bases line up with TRBD2. Per the germline V gene, CDR1 is SGHAT and CDR2 is FQNNGV. This CDR3 has 15 amino acids. V shed 5 bases, J shed 2 bases, and the junction held 6 bases outside the gene matches. This CDR3 is CASSQMGGAYNEQFF. The CDR3 DNA sequence: TGTGCCAGCAGCCAAATGGGAGGGGCCTACAATGAGCAGTTCTTC.

The chain recombines TRBV5-1 with TRBJ2-7, with 7 nucleotides matching TRBD1. This CDR3 is built from 14 residues. Looked up from germline, CDR1 is SGHRS and CDR2 is YFSETQ. Trimming removed 3 bases from V and 0 bases from J; junction bases left unmatched: 3. The CDR3 DNA reads as TGCGCCAGCAGCTCAACAGGGGACTCCTACGAGCAGTACTTC. It translates to CASSSTGDSYEQYF.

V and J are TRBV6-5 and TRBJ1-1; TRBD1 is a possible D gene (5 bases). Looked up from germline, CDR1 is MNHEY and CDR2 is SVGAGI. V was cut by 9 bases and J by 10 bases, with 18 bases left in between. The CDR3 sequence is 12 residues long. The CDR3 here is CASTSTVLLAFF. CDR3 DNA: TGTGCCAGTACCTCGACAGTACTATTAGCTTTCTTT.

V usage is TRBV5-1 and J usage is TRBJ1-2, with unresolved D. Deletions cut 0 bases from V and 5 bases from J, with 11 bases between. CDR3 length: 14 amino acids. CDR1 and CDR2 (germline): SGHRS, YFSETQ. The CDR3 is CASSLVSSGYGYTF. In nucleotides, the CDR3 is TGCGCCAGCAGCTTGGTTTCTTCGGGGTATGGCTACACCTTC.

The chain combines TRBV7-2 with TRBJ2-7; 9 positions match TRBD1. The CDR3 has 16 residues. V dropped 0 bases and J dropped 7; count of bases not matched to a gene: 10. The germline V gene encodes CDR1 SGHTA and CDR2 FQGNSA. The CDR3 bases are TGTGCCAGCAGCTTAGCCCCGACAGGGGGGGTCCGGGAGCAGTACTTC. Translation: CASSLAPTGGVREQYF. Filled out from reference TRBV7-2 and TRBJ2-7, the complete variable domain reads GAGVSQSPSNKVTEKGKDVELRCDPISGHTALYWYRQSLGQGLEFLIYFQGNSAPDKSGLPSDRFSAERTGGSVSTLTIQRTQQEDSAVYLCASSLAPTGGVREQYFGPGTRLTVT.

This clone was recorded once. The genes are TRBV19 and TRBJ1-6; 8 nucleotides agree with TRBD1. After removal of 5 bases from V and 6 bases from J, the junction contained 3 bases not matched to a gene. The CDR3 loop spans 14 amino acids. CDR1 is LNHDA, CDR2 SQIVND, per germline (reference sequence). The CDR3 here is CASSSGTGNSPLHF. In DNA form, the CDR3 reads TGTGCCAGTAGTTCCGGGACAGGTAATTCACCCCTCCACTTT.

V gene TRBV5-1 combines with J gene TRBJ2-1; unclear D gene. CDR1 and CDR2 from the germline V gene are SGHRS and YFSETQ. Trimming removed 2 bases at V and 7 bases at J, with 4 bases between. This CDR3 region has 11 residues. The CDR3: CASSFGNEQFF. Here the CDR3 DNA reads TGCGCCAGCAGCTTCGGTAATGAGCAGTTCTTC. Full variable domain (outside the CDR3, taken from reference TRBV5-1 and TRBJ2-1): KAGVTQTPRYLIKTRGQQVTLSCSPISGHRSVSWYQQTPGQGLQFLFEYFSETQRNKGNFPGRFSGRQFSNSRSEMNVSTLELGDSALYLCASSFGNEQFFGPGTRLTVL.

In this sample, this clone turned up once. The chain combines TRBV18 with TRBJ2-3; 7 bases fit TRBD2. V shed 6 bases, J shed 2 bases, and the junction held 5 bases outside the gene matches. The CDR3 is made up of 14 amino acids. Germline V gives CDR1 KGHSH, CDR2 LQKENI. The CDR3 DNA reads TGTGCCAGCTCGCGGGAGCGGATCACAGATACGCAGTATTTT. Amino acids: CASSRERITDTQYF.

The chain combines TRBV7-9 with TRBJ1-4; D is possibly TRBD1 (6 bases). The CDR3 contains 13 residues. In germline, CDR1 is SEHNR, CDR2 FQNEAQ (reference sequence). Trimming took 7 bases from V and 7 from J, leaving 13 bases between them. In DNA, the CDR3 is TGTGCCAGCACGGAAAGGGGGACTGAAAAACTGTTTTTT. This encodes CASTERGTEKLFF.

This rearrangement joins TRBV5-4 to TRBJ2-5, with TRBD2 matching 13 bases. The germline CDR1 and CDR2 sequences are SGHNT and YYREEE (reference sequence). This CDR3 comprises 15 residues. V lost 3 bases to trimming and J lost 5 bases; unmatched junction nucleotides: 4. The DNA of the CDR3 is TGTGCCAGCAGCTGGGGACTAGCGGGACGGGAGACCCAGTACTTC. Protein sequence: CASSWGLAGRETQYF.

V gene TRBV28 combines with J gene TRBJ1-5, with D perhaps matching TRBD1 (6 bases). Germline-derived CDR1 and CDR2 are MDHEN and SYDVKM. V lost 10 bases and J 10 bases, leaving 17 bases between the germline ends. There are 12 residues in the CDR3. The DNA of the CDR3 is TGTGCCACAGGGGTTGAGCTTCGACCCCAGCATTTT. Its protein is CATGVELRPQHF. The whole variable domain, filled in from reference TRBV28 and TRBJ1-5, reads DVKVTQSSRYLVKRTGEKVFLECVQDMDHENMFWYRQDPGLGLRLIYFSYDVKMKEKGDIPEGYSVSREKKERFSLILESASTNQTSMYLCATGVELRPQHFGDGTRLSIL.

The V and J genes are TRBV3-1 (or the pseudogene TRBV3-2) and TRBJ2-7; TRBD2 agrees at 11 bases. Germline CDR1 and CDR2: LGHDT and YNNKEL (reference sequence). Trimming cost V 4 bases and J 0 bases; bases outside gene matches: 5. The CDR3 is 16 residues long. Here the CDR3 reads CASSLLAGGPSYEQYF. CDR3 DNA: TGTGCCAGCAGCCTTCTAGCGGGGGGACCCTCCTACGAGCAGTACTTC.

This clone was seen a single time. The CDR3 loop reads CASSAIRGTNTGELFF. The CDR3, as DNA: TGTGCCAGCAGTGCTATCAGGGGGACGAACACCGGGGAGCTGTTTTTT. V and J are TRBV25-1 and TRBJ2-2, with TRBD1 matching 7 bases. This CDR3 spans 16 amino acids. Germline loops: CDR1 MGHDK, CDR2 SYGVNS. Trimming removed 4 bases from V and 0 bases from J; junction bases left unmatched: 5.

The V call is TRBV3-1 (or the pseudogene TRBV3-2), the J call TRBJ2-1; TRBD1 matches 8 bases. CDR1 LGHDT and CDR2 YNNKEL come from the germline V gene (reference sequence). The CDR3 consists of 15 residues. V lost 5 bases to trimming and J lost 2 bases; unmatched junction nucleotides: 5. The chain's CDR3 is CASSYGTGAYNEQFF. Written as DNA, the CDR3 is TGTGCCAGCAGCTACGGGACAGGAGCCTACAATGAGCAGTTCTTC.

The chain recombines TRBV19 with TRBJ1-6; D may be TRBD1 (6 bases). V lost 6 bases and J 6 bases, leaving 12 bases between the germline ends. This CDR3 comprises 14 residues. CDR1 and CDR2 (germline): LNHDA, SQIVND (reference sequence). The CDR3 sequence is CASRQGLANSPLHF. The CDR3 region has the DNA TGTGCCAGTAGACAGGGATTGGCTAATTCACCCCTCCACTTT.

This chain connects TRBV27 to TRBJ2-7; no reliable D call. Trimming cost V 0 bases and J 2 bases, with 5 bases left between them. The germline V gene has CDR1 MNHEY and CDR2 SMNVEV (reference sequence). The CDR3 spans 13 residues. CDR3 residues: CASSLSQAYEQYF. The CDR3, as DNA: TGTGCCAGCAGTTTATCGCAGGCCTACGAGCAGTACTTC.

There are a few counts of this clone. The J gene is TRBJ2-1, the V gene TRBV5-5, with D possibly being TRBD1 (6 bases). V lost 1 base and J lost 3, with 20 bases in between. Germline V gives CDR1 SGHKS, CDR2 YYEKEE (reference sequence). There are 18 residues in the CDR3. In DNA form, the CDR3 reads TGTGCCAGCAGCTTGACAGGGTACTCTCTTCTTGGCTACAATGAGCAGTTCTTC. Translation: CASSLTGYSLLGYNEQFF.

V usage is TRBV5-4 and J usage is TRBJ2-1; 10 bases map to TRBD2. V trimming: 3 bases; J trimming: 6 bases; junction bases outside the gene matches: 12. This CDR3 region has 17 residues. The germline V gene has CDR1 SGHNT and CDR2 YYREEE (reference sequence). The CDR3 protein is CASSSPFVVAGGNEQFF. As DNA, the CDR3 is TGTGCCAGCAGCTCCCCCTTTGTGGTAGCGGGAGGCAATGAGCAGTTCTTC.

Remarks on this clone: Other DNA sequences in the same sample also yield this CDR3. This chain joins TRBV2 and TRBJ2-7, with TRBD2 identical over 14 bases. J gave up 3 bases and V 6 bases, and 1 base lay outside the gene matches. Germline CDR1 is SNHLY and CDR2 is FYNNEI. This CDR3 is 14 amino acids long. CDR3 nucleotide sequence: TGTGCCAGCAGGGGGACTAGCGGGGGCTACGAGCAGTACTTC. It yields the protein CASRGTSGGYEQYF.

The V and J genes are TRBV5-4 and TRBJ2-3, with TRBD1 matching over 7 bases. The CDR3 covers 17 residues. Germline loops: CDR1 SGHNT, CDR2 YYREEE (reference sequence). Trimming took 2 bases from V and 2 from J; bases not matched to a gene: 11. The CDR3 nucleotides read TGTGCCAGCAGCTTCATAGACAGGGCCCCCTCCACAGATACGCAGTATTTT. Protein sequence: CASSFIDRAPSTDTQYF.

The chain combines TRBV5-1 with TRBJ1-5; D gene uncertain. The CDR3 is 15 residues long. Germline CDR1 and CDR2: SGHRS and YFSETQ. Trimming took 0 bases from V and 2 from J, leaving 9 bases between them. CDR3 DNA: TGCGCCAGCAGCTTGGCCGGGTTGCGCAATCAGCCCCAGCATTTT. As protein: CASSLAGLRNQPQHF.

This chain links TRBV29-1 with TRBJ2-2; 8 bases are a match to TRBD1. V was pared by 8 bases and J by 1 base, with 3 bases of the junction left unmatched. The CDR3 sequence is 13 residues long. Germline loops: CDR1 SQVTM, CDR2 ANQGSEA. The CDR3, as DNA: TGCAGCACCGGACAGGGGAACACCGGGGAGCTGTTTTTT. Translation gives CSTGQGNTGELFF.

The chain uses TRBV20-1 and TRBJ2-1, with TRBD2 identical over 11 bases. CDR3 length: 14 amino acids. The junction had 5 bases not matched to a gene; V was cut back by 3 bases and J by 7 bases. Germline loops: CDR1 DFQATT, CDR2 SNEGSKA (reference sequence). The CDR3 region is CSASGSGRGNEQFF. The CDR3 nucleotides read TGCAGTGCTAGTGGTAGCGGGAGGGGGAATGAGCAGTTCTTC.

This clone was counted once. The chain carries TRBV3-1 (or the pseudogene TRBV3-2) and TRBJ2-5; D gene uncertain. This CDR3 region has 13 residues. Germline V lookup: CDR1 LGHDT, CDR2 YNNKEL (reference sequence). Trimming removed 6 bases at V and 1 base at J, with 9 bases between. The CDR3 DNA reads TGTGCCAGCAGATCGGCAGGCCAAGAGACCCAGTACTTC. Its translation is CASRSAGQETQYF.

This chain connects TRBV6-5 to TRBJ1-2, with 11 nucleotides matching TRBD1. Germline-derived CDR1 and CDR2 are MNHEY and SVGAGI. This CDR3 is built from 15 residues. V lost 1 base to trimming and J lost 8 bases; unmatched junction nucleotides: 6. The CDR3 DNA sequence: TGTGCCAGCAGTTACTTCCGGACAGGGGGCATGGGCTACACCTTC. The encoded protein is CASSYFRTGGMGYTF.